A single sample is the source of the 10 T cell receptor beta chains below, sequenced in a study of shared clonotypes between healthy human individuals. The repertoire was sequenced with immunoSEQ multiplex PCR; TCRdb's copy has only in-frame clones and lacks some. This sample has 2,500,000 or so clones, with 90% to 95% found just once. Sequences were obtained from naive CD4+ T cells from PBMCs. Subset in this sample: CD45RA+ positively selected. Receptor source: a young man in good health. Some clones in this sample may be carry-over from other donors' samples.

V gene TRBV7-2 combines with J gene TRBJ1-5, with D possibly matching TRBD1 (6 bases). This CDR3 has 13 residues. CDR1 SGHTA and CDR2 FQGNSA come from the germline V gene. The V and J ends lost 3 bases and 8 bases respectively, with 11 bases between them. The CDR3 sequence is CASSLDRLEPQHF. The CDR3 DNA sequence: TGTGCCAGCAGCTTGGACAGATTGGAGCCCCAGCATTTT.

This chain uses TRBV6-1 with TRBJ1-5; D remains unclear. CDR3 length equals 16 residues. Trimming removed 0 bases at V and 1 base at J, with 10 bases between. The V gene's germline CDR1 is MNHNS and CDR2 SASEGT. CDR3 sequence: CASSEALGLSNQPQHF. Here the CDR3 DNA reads TGTGCCAGCAGTGAAGCGCTAGGCTTGAGCAATCAGCCCCAGCATTTT.

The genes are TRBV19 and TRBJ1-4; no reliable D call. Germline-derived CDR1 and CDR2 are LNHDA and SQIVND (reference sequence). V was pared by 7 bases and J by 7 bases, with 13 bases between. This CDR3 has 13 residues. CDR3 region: CASTEGAGEKLFF. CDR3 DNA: TGTGCCAGTACCGAGGGTGCGGGTGAAAAACTGTTTTTT.

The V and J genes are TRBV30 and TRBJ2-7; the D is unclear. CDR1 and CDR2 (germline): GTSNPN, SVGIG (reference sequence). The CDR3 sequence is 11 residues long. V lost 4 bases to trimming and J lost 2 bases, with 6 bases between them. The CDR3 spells CAWMGAYEQYF. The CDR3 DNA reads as TGTGCCTGGATGGGTGCCTACGAGCAGTACTTC. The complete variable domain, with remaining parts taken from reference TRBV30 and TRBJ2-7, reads SQTIHQWPATLVQPVGSPLSLECTVEGTSNPNLYWYRQAAGRGLQLLFYSVGIGQISSEVPQNLSASRPQDRQFILSSKKLLLSDSGFYLCAWMGAYEQYFGPGTRLTVT.

The CDR3 DNA reads TGTGCCACCAGCCTCCGACGGGACAGGGGAAATGAAAAACTGTTTTTT. Translating gives CATSLRRDRGNEKLFF. The V and J genes are TRBV15 and TRBJ1-4; 10 positions agree with TRBD1. The V segment lost 5 bases and the J segment 5 bases; nucleotides outside the gene matches: 8. Germline CDR1 LNHNV, CDR2 YYDKDF (reference sequence). This CDR3 is 16 amino acids long.

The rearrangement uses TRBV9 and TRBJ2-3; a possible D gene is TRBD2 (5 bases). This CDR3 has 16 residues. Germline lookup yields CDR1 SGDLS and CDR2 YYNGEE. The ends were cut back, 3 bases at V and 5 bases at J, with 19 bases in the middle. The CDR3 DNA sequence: TGTGCCAGCAGCGCTAGAGGGCCCCTCTTTGGAGATACGCAGTATTTT. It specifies CASSARGPLFGDTQYF.

CDR3 residues: CASSRRDFNQPQHF. As DNA, the CDR3 is TGTGCCAGTAGTAGAAGGGACTTCAATCAGCCCCAGCATTTT. This rearrangement joins TRBV19 to TRBJ1-5, with a possible D match to TRBD1 (5 bases). The CDR3 length is 14 residues. V lost 4 bases, J lost 3 bases, and 10 bases lay in between. CDR1 and CDR2 from the germline V gene are LNHDA and SQIVND (reference sequence).

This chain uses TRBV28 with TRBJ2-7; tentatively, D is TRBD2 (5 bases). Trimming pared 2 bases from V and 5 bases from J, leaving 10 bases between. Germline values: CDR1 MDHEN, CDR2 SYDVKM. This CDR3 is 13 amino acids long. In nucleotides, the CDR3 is TGTGCCAGCAGTTTACCGGACTGGAACGAGCAGTACTTC. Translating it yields CASSLPDWNEQYF. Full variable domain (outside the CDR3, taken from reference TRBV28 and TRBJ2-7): DVKVTQSSRYLVKRTGEKVFLECVQDMDHENMFWYRQDPGLGLRLIYFSYDVKMKEKGDIPEGYSVSREKKERFSLILESASTNQTSMYLCASSLPDWNEQYFGPGTRLTVT.

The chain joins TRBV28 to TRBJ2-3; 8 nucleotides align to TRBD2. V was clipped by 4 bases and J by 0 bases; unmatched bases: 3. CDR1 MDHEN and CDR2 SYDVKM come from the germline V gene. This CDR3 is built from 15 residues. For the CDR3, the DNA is TGTGCCAGCAGTTGGGCTAGCGGGAGCACAGATACGCAGTATTTT. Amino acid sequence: CASSWASGSTDTQYF.

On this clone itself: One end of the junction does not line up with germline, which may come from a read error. CDR3: CASSYSGLATGELFF. CDR3 nucleotide sequence: TGTGCCAGCAGCTACTCAGGGCTAGCAACCGGGGAGCTGTTTTTT. The chain combines TRBV6-6 with TRBJ2-2, with D possibly called TRBD1 or TRBD2 (5 bases each). There are 15 residues in the CDR3. From germline, CDR1 is MNHNY and CDR2 SVGAGI (reference sequence).